These 12 T cell receptor beta chains share one sample of origin, sequenced in a study of T cells in narcolepsy (dated by TCRdb to the late 2010s). Library method: the immunoSEQ multiplex PCR assay. TCRdb obtained this table from immuneACCESS and retained in-frame rearrangements with V and J assigned. These tables miss some clones; where compared with another copy, unresolved V genes account for less than half of the shortfall, and the remainder is unexplained. Recorded for this sample are around 35,000 clones; approximately 78% of them occurred a single time. The ten most abundant clones make up 2% to 3% of the sample. The sequencing sample was made of CD45RA- memory CD4+ T cells from PBMCs. The cell subset or site label of this sample denotes: memory T cells sorted ex vivo from peripheral blood. The receptors stem from a human donor with narcolepsy.

Only a few counts were recorded for this clone. This chain uses TRBV11-2 with TRBJ1-4, with a possible D match to TRBD1 (5 bases). V was trimmed by 1 base and J by 0 bases, leaving 15 bases between them. This CDR3 has 18 residues. Germline CDR1 reads SGHAT; CDR2 reads FQNNGV. CDR3 region: CASSLVPGYGATNEKLFF. CDR3 bases: TGTGCCAGCAGCTTAGTTCCAGGGTATGGAGCAACTAATGAAAAACTGTTTTTT. The variable domain in full, completed from reference TRBV11-2 and TRBJ1-4, reads EAGVAQSPRYKIIEKRQSVAFWCNPISGHATLYWYQQILGQGPKLLIQFQNNGVVDDSQLPKDRFSAERLKGVDSTLKIQPAKLEDSAVYLCASSLVPGYGATNEKLFFGSGTQLSVL.

This chain links TRBV7-2 with TRBJ2-1, with TRBD2 as a possible D gene (6 bases). The CDR3 contains 13 residues. CDR1 SGHTA and CDR2 FQGNSA come from the germline V gene. Trimming cost V 5 bases and J 3 bases, with 8 bases left between them. CDR3 bases: TGTGCCAGCAGCACGGGAGTCTACAATGAGCAGTTCTTC. It encodes CASSTGVYNEQFF.

The V gene is TRBV2, the J gene TRBJ2-2; maybe TRBD1 (6 bases). The V end lost 4 bases, the J end lost 3 bases, and 9 bases lay between the germline ends. Germline CDR1 reads SNHLY; CDR2 reads FYNNEI. The length of the CDR3 is 14 residues. The DNA for the CDR3 is TGTGCCAGCAGTGCACAGGGATACACCGGGGAGCTGTTTTTT. Translation: CASSAQGYTGELFF. The full variable domain, in which reference TRBV2 and TRBJ2-2 provide the parts outside the CDR3, is EPEVTQTPSHQVTQMGQEVILRCVPISNHLYFYWYRQILGQKVEFLVSFYNNEISEKSEIFDDQFSVERPDGSNFTLKIRSTKLEDSAMYFCASSAQGYTGELFFGEGSRLTVL.

The rearrangement uses TRBV15 and TRBJ2-5; 8 nucleotides match TRBD1. The CDR3 totals 13 residues. Germline assignment: CDR1 LNHNV and CDR2 YYDKDF (reference sequence). J was trimmed by 7 bases and V by 1 base; bases with no gene match: 2. The CDR3 loop is CATSRAGTGTQYF. The CDR3 region has the DNA TGTGCCACCAGCAGAGCAGGGACAGGGACCCAGTACTTC.

The chain joins TRBV7-6 to TRBJ1-2, with 7 bases that match TRBD1. The CDR3 sequence is 13 residues long. Germline V gene data show CDR1 as SGHVS and CDR2 as FNYEAQ. Trimming cost V 5 bases and J 7 bases; bases outside gene matches: 7. DNA for the CDR3: TGTGCCAGCAGCCCCGGGACAGACTCTGGCTACACCTTC. This sequence encodes CASSPGTDSGYTF.

This clone appeared once. The gene calls are TRBV5-1 and TRBJ2-2, with 8 nucleotides matching TRBD1. CDR1 and CDR2 (germline): SGHRS, YFSETQ. Trimming cost V 7 bases and J 4 bases; bases outside gene matches: 6. This CDR3 is built from 14 residues. The CDR3 spells CASGRQGSTGELFF. The CDR3 DNA sequence: TGCGCCAGCGGACGACAGGGGAGCACCGGGGAGCTGTTTTTT.

The table lists this clone with a few counts. V and J are TRBV5-4 and TRBJ1-4; 7 nucleotides match TRBD1. The junction had 0 bases not matched to a gene; V was cut back by 0 bases and J by 7 bases. The CDR3 contains 13 residues. Germline V lookup: CDR1 SGHNT, CDR2 YYREEE (reference sequence). This chain's CDR3 is CASSLGQGEKLFF. Written as DNA, the CDR3 is TGTGCCAGCAGCTTGGGACAGGGTGAAAAACTGTTTTTT.

This clone showed up just a few times. V gene TRBV6-1 combines with J gene TRBJ1-1; D remains unclear. This CDR3 contains 14 residues. The ends were cut back, 2 bases at V and 6 bases at J, with 13 bases in the middle. Germline loops: CDR1 MNHNS, CDR2 SASEGT. The CDR3 DNA sequence: TGTGCCAGCAGTGAACGGGGTCTTACTCCTGAAGCTTTCTTT. It translates to CASSERGLTPEAFF.

The chain links TRBV11-2 to TRBJ2-7; D not resolved. CDR1 and CDR2 from the germline V gene are SGHAT and FQNNGV. CDR3 length: 15 residues. V dropped 0 bases and J dropped 1 base, with 10 bases sitting between them. The DNA of the CDR3 is TGTGCCAGCAGCTTAGACGGCGAATTGTCCTACGAGCAGTACTTC. Its protein product is CASSLDGELSYEQYF. The whole variable domain, remainder taken from reference TRBV11-2 and TRBJ2-7, is EAGVAQSPRYKIIEKRQSVAFWCNPISGHATLYWYQQILGQGPKLLIQFQNNGVVDDSQLPKDRFSAERLKGVDSTLKIQPAKLEDSAVYLCASSLDGELSYEQYFGPGTRLTVT.

This chain uses TRBV10-2 with TRBJ1-4, with D perhaps matching TRBD1 (5 bases). Trimming left V 0 bases short and J 6 bases short, with 8 bases between. CDR1 is WSHSY and CDR2 is SAAADI in the germline V gene. The CDR3 length is 14 residues. CDR3 sequence: CASSESGQYEKLFF. The CDR3 DNA is TGCGCCAGCAGTGAGTCCGGACAATATGAAAAACTGTTTTTT.

This chain uses TRBV7-2 with TRBJ1-6, with TRBD1 identical over 9 bases. The CDR3 loop spans 17 amino acids. Trimming at V came to 3 bases and at J to 4 bases, leaving 7 bases not matched to a gene. In germline, CDR1 is SGHTA, CDR2 FQGNSA. The CDR3: CASSFIVGQGYNSPLHF. The CDR3 DNA follows: TGTGCCAGCAGCTTTATCGTAGGACAGGGGTATAATTCACCCCTCCACTTT. The full variable domain, its missing parts supplied by reference TRBV7-2 and TRBJ1-6, is GAGVSQSPSNKVTEKGKDVELRCDPISGHTALYWYRQSLGQGLEFLIYFQGNSAPDKSGLPSDRFSAERTGGSVSTLTIQRTQQEDSAVYLCASSFIVGQGYNSPLHFGNGTRLTVT.

By proportion, this clone is medium-sized (0.01 to 0.1%). CDR3 sequence reads: CASSLQDARPIGKLFF. In DNA form, the CDR3 reads TGTGCCAGTAGTCTCCAGGACGCCCGACCCATAGGGAAACTGTTTTTT. This chain joins TRBV19 and TRBJ1-4, with D unclear. The CDR3 totals 16 residues. V was clipped by 5 bases and J by 11 bases, with 24 bases between them. Germline-derived CDR1 and CDR2 are LNHDA and SQIVND (reference sequence).